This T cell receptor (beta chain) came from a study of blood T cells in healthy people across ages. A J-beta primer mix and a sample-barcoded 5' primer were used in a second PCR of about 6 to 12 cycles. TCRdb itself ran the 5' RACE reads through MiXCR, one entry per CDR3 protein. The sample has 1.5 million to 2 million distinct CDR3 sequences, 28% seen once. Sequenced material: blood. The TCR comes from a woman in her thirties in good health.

The CDR3 here is CASSESSSNQPQHF. As DNA, the CDR3 is TGCGCCAGCAGTGAGTCGAGCAGCAATCAGCCCCAGCATTTT. This chain links TRBV10-2 with TRBJ1-5; D gene ambiguous. Trimming pared 0 bases from V and 1 base from J, leaving 4 bases between. The CDR3 is made up of 14 amino acids. Germline lookup yields CDR1 WSHSY and CDR2 SAAADI.